A selection of T cell receptor beta chains follows, all from one sample in a study of OX40 agonist ivuxolimab in advanced cancers. Libraries were prepared by immunoSEQ multiplex PCR; TCRdb keeps only in-frame clonotypes and omits some of them. In the table there are about 69,000 clones, 90% of which are singletons. The sequencing here drew on CD4+ or CD8+ T cells sorted from blood, taken in a trial of the OX40 agonist ivuxolimab. These receptors were obtained from an adult with an advanced solid tumor such as melanoma, head and neck, liver or kidney cancer. The CDR3 runs from the conserved cysteine through the conserved F or W. The D gene is left open where the match is weak. Size is stated for part of the rows, as once, few or many counts, or as a class when the clone is expanded.

v_gene: TRBV19
abundance: -
d_gene: -
j_gene: TRBJ2-2
CDR3nt: TGTGCCATTCGAGTGGGACAAGGCACCGGGGAGCTGTTTTTT
CDR3aa: CAIRVGQGTGELFF

v_gene: TRBV5-4
abundance: -
d_gene: TRBD1
j_gene: TRBJ2-2
CDR3nt: TGTGCCAGCAGCTCTGCCGGGACAGGGAACACCGGGGAGCTGTTTTTT
CDR3aa: CASSSAGTGNTGELFF

v_gene: TRBV7-2
abundance: -
d_gene: -
j_gene: TRBJ2-5
CDR3nt: TGTGCCAGCAGCTCAATTCAGGGGTTGGGGACCCAGTACTTC
CDR3aa: CASSSIQGLGTQYF

v_gene: TRBV7-2
abundance: -
d_gene: -
j_gene: TRBJ2-7
CDR3nt: TGTGCCAGCAGCCCAAGCCACGAGCAGTACTTC
CDR3aa: CASSPSHEQYF

v_gene: TRBV7-3
abundance: -
d_gene: -
j_gene: TRBJ1-1
CDR3nt: TGTGCCAGCAGCCTGGGGCAGGGCGGCGAAGCTTTCTTT
CDR3aa: CASSLGQGGEAFF

v_gene: TRBV4-2
abundance: -
d_gene: TRBD1
j_gene: TRBJ2-3
CDR3nt: TGTGCCAGCAGCCAAGATCCGGACAGGGGAGATACGCAGTATTTT
CDR3aa: CASSQDPDRGDTQYF

v_gene: TRBV12-5
abundance: -
d_gene: TRBD1
j_gene: TRBJ1-1
CDR3nt: TGTGCTAGTGGTTTAGTTGGGGACAGGGGGAGGACTGAAGCTTTCTTT
CDR3aa: CASGLVGDRGRTEAFF

v_gene: TRBV2
abundance: -
d_gene: TRBD1
j_gene: TRBJ1-4
CDR3nt: TGTGCCAGCAGTGAATTAGGACAGGGGGCGCGTCTTGAAAAACTGTTTTTT
CDR3aa: CASSELGQGARLEKLFF

v_gene: TRBV7-9
abundance: -
d_gene: -
j_gene: TRBJ2-1
CDR3nt: TGTGCCAGCAGCTTAGCGGTTTACAATGAGCAGTTCTTC
CDR3aa: CASSLAVYNEQFF

v_gene: TRBV5-1
abundance: -
d_gene: -
j_gene: TRBJ2-1
CDR3nt: TGCGCCAGCAGCCTGGGACTCTCACGGAATGAGCAGTTCTTC
CDR3aa: CASSLGLSRNEQFF

v_gene: TRBV5-1
abundance: -
d_gene: -
j_gene: TRBJ1-1
CDR3nt: TGCGCCAGCAGCCCCGGGACAACCACTGAAGCTTTCTTT
CDR3aa: CASSPGTTTEAFF

v_gene: TRBV7-9
abundance: -
d_gene: TRBD1
j_gene: TRBJ1-5
CDR3nt: TGTGCCAGCAGCCCAGGACAGGGGGGTGAGCCCCAGCATTTT
CDR3aa: CASSPGQGGEPQHF

v_gene: TRBV10-3
abundance: -
d_gene: TRBD1
j_gene: TRBJ1-3
CDR3nt: TGTGCCATCAGTGAGTCACCTGGGACAGGGGTGAACACCATATATTTT
CDR3aa: CAISESPGTGVNTIYF

v_gene: TRBV4-1
abundance: -
d_gene: -
j_gene: TRBJ2-2
CDR3nt: TGCGCCAGCAGCCAGGGGACGGTGAGGACCGGGGAGCTGTTTTTT
CDR3aa: CASSQGTVRTGELFF

v_gene: TRBV7-2
abundance: -
d_gene: TRBD2
j_gene: TRBJ2-2
CDR3nt: TGTGCCAGCAGCTTGGTAAAACCGGGAGGGGGGCCCGGGGAGCTGTTTTTT
CDR3aa: CASSLVKPGGGPGELFF

v_gene: TRBV18
abundance: few
d_gene: -
j_gene: TRBJ1-1
CDR3nt: TGTGCCAGCTCACCACCGCCAGGGAACACTGAAGCTTTCTTT
CDR3aa: CASSPPPGNTEAFF

v_gene: TRBV5-6
abundance: -
d_gene: -
j_gene: TRBJ2-4
CDR3nt: TGTGCCAGCAGCGTCGTGGGATCCGGGAACATTCAGTACTTC
CDR3aa: CASSVVGSGNIQYF

v_gene: TRBV19
abundance: -
d_gene: -
j_gene: TRBJ2-7
CDR3nt: TGTGCCAGCAGTAGGGACCACGGGACCTACGAGCAGTACTTC
CDR3aa: CASSRDHGTYEQYF

v_gene: TRBV12-5
abundance: few
d_gene: TRBD1
j_gene: TRBJ2-2
CDR3nt: TGTGCTAGTGGTTTGGTAACCGGGACAGGGGGATCGACCGGGGAGCTGTTTTTT
CDR3aa: CASGLVTGTGGSTGELFF

v_gene: TRBV9
abundance: -
d_gene: TRBD2
j_gene: TRBJ2-3
CDR3nt: TGTGCCAGCAGCGAGGAGATAGCGGGAGAGTGGGTTACGCAGTATTTT
CDR3aa: CASSEEIAGEWVTQYF

v_gene: TRBV7-8
abundance: -
d_gene: -
j_gene: TRBJ2-7
CDR3nt: TGTGCCAGCAGCCCCGGACGGAAATTAGGATACGAGCAGTACTTC
CDR3aa: CASSPGRKLGYEQYF

v_gene: TRBV19
abundance: -
d_gene: -
j_gene: TRBJ1-1
CDR3nt: TGTGCCAGTAGTGTCACAGGAGCTGGGAACACTGAAGCTTTCTTT
CDR3aa: CASSVTGAGNTEAFF

v_gene: TRBV18
abundance: -
d_gene: -
j_gene: TRBJ2-1
CDR3nt: TGTGCCAGCTCACCCACCCTTATAGGGAACAATGAGCAGTTCTTC
CDR3aa: CASSPTLIGNNEQFF

v_gene: TRBV27
abundance: -
d_gene: TRBD2
j_gene: TRBJ2-2
CDR3nt: TGTGCCAGCAGTTCAAGACTAGCGGGTAACACCGGGGAGCTGTTTTTT
CDR3aa: CASSSRLAGNTGELFF

v_gene: TRBV9
abundance: once
d_gene: -
j_gene: TRBJ1-2
CDR3nt: TGTGCCAGCAGCGTAGGAGTCGACGGAGCTAACTATGGCTACACCTTC
CDR3aa: CASSVGVDGANYGYTF

v_gene: TRBV15
abundance: few
d_gene: -
j_gene: TRBJ1-1
CDR3nt: TGTGCCACCAGCAGAAGAGGGGGGATTTTGGCGGGACACCAGAACACTGAAGCTTTCTTT
CDR3aa: CATSRRGGILAGHQNTEAFF

v_gene: TRBV9
abundance: -
d_gene: TRBD1
j_gene: TRBJ2-3
CDR3nt: TGTGCCAGCAGCGTAGGGGACAGGGATTTAGATACGCAGTATTTT
CDR3aa: CASSVGDRDLDTQYF

v_gene: TRBV10-3
abundance: -
d_gene: TRBD1
j_gene: TRBJ2-3
CDR3nt: TGTGCCATCAGGACAGGGGAGGTTTCAGATACGCAGTATTTT
CDR3aa: CAIRTGEVSDTQYF

v_gene: TRBV7-2
abundance: -
d_gene: TRBD2
j_gene: TRBJ2-7
CDR3nt: TGTGCCAGCAGCCCGTCTAGCGGGAGGTATTACTTC
CDR3aa: CASSPSSGRYYF

v_gene: TRBV5-1
abundance: -
d_gene: -
j_gene: TRBJ2-6
CDR3nt: TGCGCCAGCAGCACGGGGGAATCGGGACGCCTCTCTGGGGCCAACGTCCTGACTTTC
CDR3aa: CASSTGESGRLSGANVLTF

v_gene: TRBV7-3
abundance: -
d_gene: -
j_gene: TRBJ2-3
CDR3nt: TGTGCCAGCAGCTTTGGGGGTATTAGCACAGATACGCAGTATTTT
CDR3aa: CASSFGGISTDTQYF

v_gene: TRBV28
abundance: -
d_gene: -
j_gene: TRBJ1-1
CDR3nt: TGTGCCATAGATGGGGGGAGACGAAACACTGAAGCTTTCTTT
CDR3aa: CAIDGGRRNTEAFF

v_gene: TRBV30
abundance: -
d_gene: TRBD1
j_gene: TRBJ2-4
CDR3nt: TGTGCCTGGAGTGCATTGACAGGGACGGACATTCAGTACTTC
CDR3aa: CAWSALTGTDIQYF

v_gene: TRBV5-1
abundance: -
d_gene: -
j_gene: TRBJ2-3
CDR3nt: TGCGCCAGCAGCCCGGAGGGGGGCACAGATACGCAGTATTTT
CDR3aa: CASSPEGGTDTQYF

v_gene: TRBV4-1
abundance: -
d_gene: TRBD2
j_gene: TRBJ2-5
CDR3nt: TGCGCCAGCAGCCAAGAGGGACTAGCGGGAGGGGAGCGGATGACCCAGTACTTC
CDR3aa: CASSQEGLAGGERMTQYF

v_gene: TRBV11-2
abundance: -
d_gene: TRBD1
j_gene: TRBJ2-1
CDR3nt: TGTGCCAGCAGCTTAGACAACAGGGGGCACTACAATGAGCAGTTCTTC
CDR3aa: CASSLDNRGHYNEQFF

v_gene: TRBV19
abundance: -
d_gene: TRBD2
j_gene: TRBJ2-3
CDR3nt: TGTGCCAGTAGGAGACTAGCTGGGACAGATACGCAGTATTTT
CDR3aa: CASRRLAGTDTQYF

v_gene: TRBV7-2
abundance: -
d_gene: TRBD1
j_gene: TRBJ2-7
CDR3nt: TGTGCCAGCAGCTCGGACAGGGGCTCCTACGAGCAGTACTTC
CDR3aa: CASSSDRGSYEQYF

v_gene: TRBV18
abundance: -
d_gene: -
j_gene: TRBJ2-7
CDR3nt: TGTGCCAGCTCACCAGATCTCAACGAGCAGTACTTC
CDR3aa: CASSPDLNEQYF

v_gene: TRBV15
abundance: once
d_gene: -
j_gene: TRBJ2-3
CDR3nt: TGTGCCACCAGCGAGGGTCAGGGTTTAGATACGCAGTATTTT
CDR3aa: CATSEGQGLDTQYF

v_gene: TRBV5-1
abundance: few
d_gene: -
j_gene: TRBJ1-5
CDR3nt: TGCGCCAGCAGCTTGGAGGGATCCAATCAGCCCCAGCATTTT
CDR3aa: CASSLEGSNQPQHF

v_gene: TRBV7-9
abundance: -
d_gene: -
j_gene: TRBJ1-2
CDR3nt: TGTGCCAGCAGCTTAGAGCATGGCTACACCTTC
CDR3aa: CASSLEHGYTF

v_gene: TRBV6-1
abundance: -
d_gene: TRBD1
j_gene: TRBJ1-1
CDR3nt: TGTGCCAGCAGTGCGTTACAGGGGAGCACTGAAGCTTTCTTT
CDR3aa: CASSALQGSTEAFF

v_gene: TRBV6-1
abundance: -
d_gene: TRBD1
j_gene: TRBJ2-7
CDR3nt: TGTGCCAGCCGGAGACCAGGGGGTTCGTACGAGCAGTACTTC
CDR3aa: CASRRPGGSYEQYF

v_gene: TRBV6-1
abundance: few
d_gene: -
j_gene: TRBJ1-1
CDR3nt: TGTGCCAGCGTAGAGGACACTGAAGCTTTCTTT
CDR3aa: CASVEDTEAFF

v_gene: TRBV5-1
abundance: -
d_gene: TRBD1
j_gene: TRBJ2-5
CDR3nt: TGCGCCAGCAGCTTGGTGGGACAGGCAAAAGAGACCCAGTACTTC
CDR3aa: CASSLVGQAKETQYF

v_gene: TRBV7-2
abundance: -
d_gene: -
j_gene: TRBJ1-2
CDR3nt: TGTGCCAGCAGCTTAGCCAGCCAGGCTCTTAACTATGGCTACACCTTC
CDR3aa: CASSLASQALNYGYTF

v_gene: TRBV28
abundance: -
d_gene: TRBD1
j_gene: TRBJ1-3
CDR3nt: TGTGCCAGCAGTGACAGGGACACCATATATTTT
CDR3aa: CASSDRDTIYF

v_gene: TRBV10-1
abundance: -
d_gene: -
j_gene: TRBJ1-1
CDR3nt: TGCGCCAGCAGCGGACAGATGAACACTGAAGCTTTCTTT
CDR3aa: CASSGQMNTEAFF

v_gene: TRBV15
abundance: -
d_gene: -
j_gene: TRBJ2-7
CDR3nt: TGTGCCACCAGCAGAGATCGGGGGACAACCTACGAGCAGTACTTC
CDR3aa: CATSRDRGTTYEQYF

v_gene: TRBV5-1
abundance: -
d_gene: TRBD2
j_gene: TRBJ2-5
CDR3nt: TGCGCCAGCAGCTTGGCCGGGAGGGCCGGTATGTTAGAGACCCAGTACTTC
CDR3aa: CASSLAGRAGMLETQYF

v_gene: TRBV2
abundance: -
d_gene: TRBD1
j_gene: TRBJ2-6
CDR3nt: TGTGCCAACGCGGGACAGGGGACGGCTGGGGCCAACGTCCTGACTTTC
CDR3aa: CANAGQGTAGANVLTF

v_gene: TRBV13
abundance: -
d_gene: -
j_gene: TRBJ1-4
CDR3nt: TGTGCCAGCAGCTTCCGGGCCCGAGAAAAACTGTTTTTT
CDR3aa: CASSFRAREKLFF

v_gene: TRBV12-5
abundance: -
d_gene: -
j_gene: TRBJ2-3
CDR3nt: TGTGCTAGTGGATATAGCACAGATACGCAGTATTTT
CDR3aa: CASGYSTDTQYF

v_gene: TRBV11-3
abundance: -
d_gene: TRBD1
j_gene: TRBJ1-1
CDR3nt: TGTGCCAGCAGCCCAGGGGGTTTGGGATTTGCAGCTTTCTTT
CDR3aa: CASSPGGLGFAAFF